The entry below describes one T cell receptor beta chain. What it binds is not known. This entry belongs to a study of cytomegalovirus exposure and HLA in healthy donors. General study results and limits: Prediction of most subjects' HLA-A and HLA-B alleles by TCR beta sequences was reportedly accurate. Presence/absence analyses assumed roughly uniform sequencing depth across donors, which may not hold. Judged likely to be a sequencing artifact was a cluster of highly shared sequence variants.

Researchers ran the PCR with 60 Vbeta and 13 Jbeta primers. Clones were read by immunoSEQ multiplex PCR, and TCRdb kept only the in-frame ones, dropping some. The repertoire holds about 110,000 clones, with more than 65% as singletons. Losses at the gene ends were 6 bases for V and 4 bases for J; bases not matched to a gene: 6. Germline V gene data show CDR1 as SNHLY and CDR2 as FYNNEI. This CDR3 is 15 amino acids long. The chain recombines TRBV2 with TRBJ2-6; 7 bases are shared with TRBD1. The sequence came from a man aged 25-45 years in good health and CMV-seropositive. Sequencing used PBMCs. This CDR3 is CASSPTGFGANVLTF. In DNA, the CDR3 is TGTGCCAGCAGCCCGACAGGGTTCGGGGCCAACGTCCTGACTTTC.